This TCR beta chain comes out of a study of CD8+ T cells in alopecia areata. Overall study context: Each of the treated patients was given oral tofacitinib, 5 to 10 mg twice daily, for moderate-to-severe alopecia areata. General study findings and limits: Higher clonality was seen in lesional scalp than in normal scalp, especially in alopecia totalis/universalis.

In each case, RNA was isolated and then reverse transcribed into cDNA as the sequencing template. TCRdb's copy holds only in-frame clones and misses some; the assay was immunoSEQ multiplex PCR. The repertoire has around 190,000 clones, 50% to 75% of them found once; the top ten carry around 4.2%. A note on this clone: Its target is not known.

Described treatment: oral pan-JAK inhibitor, 5-10 mg twice daily. Alopecia areata patients had lesional scalp punch biopsies and peripheral blood taken from them. This sample comprised CD4+ T cells sorted from blood, obtained at week 4, from a patient treated with tofacitinib. This TCR derives from a human donor with alopecia areata.

The CDR3 DNA follows: TGTGCCAGCAGCTTACCAGGTAGCGTCTACGAGCAGTACTTC. It specifies CASSLPGSVYEQYF. The chain employs TRBV7-2 and TRBJ2-7, with a weak D call TRBD2 (5 bases). Germline V gene lookup returns CDR1 SGHTA and CDR2 FQGNSA. The CDR3 has 14 amino acids. Trimming pared 2 bases from V and 3 bases from J, leaving 11 bases between. Filled out from reference TRBV7-2 and TRBJ2-7, the complete variable domain reads GAGVSQSPSNKVTEKGKDVELRCDPISGHTALYWYRQSLGQGLEFLIYFQGNSAPDKSGLPSDRFSAERTGGSVSTLTIQRTQQEDSAVYLCASSLPGSVYEQYFGPGTRLTVT.